The present T cell receptor beta chain was sequenced within a study of long-term antiretroviral therapy in people with HIV. Assay version v3.0 of immunoSEQ was used, and it was run at survey level. Only in-frame clones appear in the TCRdb table, and some are missing; sequencing was by immunoSEQ multiplex PCR. The sample has approximately 26,000 clones; roughly 90% are singletons. This clone was recorded only once. The CDR3 consists of 15 residues. J was trimmed by 2 bases and V by 2 bases; bases with no gene match: 2. CDR1 SEHNR and CDR2 FQNEAQ come from the germline V gene (reference sequence). The rearrangement uses TRBV7-9 and TRBJ2-1; 8 bases line up with TRBD1. Here the sequenced sample was unsorted PBMCs, taken 1.8 years after starting antiretroviral therapy. This sequence originates from a woman between 18 and 30 years old with HIV. In DNA form, the CDR3 reads TGTGCCAGCAGCTTACAGGGGGCAACCTACAATGAGCAGTTCTTC. Protein: CASSLQGATYNEQFF.